The T cell receptor (beta chain) described here comes from a study of T cells in Graves' hyperthyroidism and ophthalmopathy. Study details: Staff took peripheral blood when the initial diagnosis was made, before any treatment began. Whole-study findings and limits: Blood samples included most of the expanded thyroid clonotypes exceeding 0.001.

Researchers amplified the TCR beta CDR3 regions from RNA transcripts. With the HTBI primer set, the TCR CDR3 went through a first round of RT-PCR. TCRdb re-called the multiplex PCR reads with MiXCR, one entry per CDR3 protein. The sample contains some 460,000 distinct CDR3 sequences, about 15% of which appear only once. This clonotype appeared a few times. Its specificity is unknown. The junction departs from the called germline gene at one end, perhaps through a read error. Each patient was aged 18 to 65 and had newly diagnosed hyperthyroidism of under 2 months' duration. This CDR3 comprises 11 residues.

The clonotype was recovered from a woman between 18 and 29 years old with Graves' hyperthyroidism. The material sequenced was blood. The chain has TRBV12-3 or TRBV12-4 and TRBJ2-5; D is unclear. DNA for the CDR3: TGTGCCAGCAGTTTAGGCCGCGGTTACAACTTC. Translating it yields CASSLGRGYNF.